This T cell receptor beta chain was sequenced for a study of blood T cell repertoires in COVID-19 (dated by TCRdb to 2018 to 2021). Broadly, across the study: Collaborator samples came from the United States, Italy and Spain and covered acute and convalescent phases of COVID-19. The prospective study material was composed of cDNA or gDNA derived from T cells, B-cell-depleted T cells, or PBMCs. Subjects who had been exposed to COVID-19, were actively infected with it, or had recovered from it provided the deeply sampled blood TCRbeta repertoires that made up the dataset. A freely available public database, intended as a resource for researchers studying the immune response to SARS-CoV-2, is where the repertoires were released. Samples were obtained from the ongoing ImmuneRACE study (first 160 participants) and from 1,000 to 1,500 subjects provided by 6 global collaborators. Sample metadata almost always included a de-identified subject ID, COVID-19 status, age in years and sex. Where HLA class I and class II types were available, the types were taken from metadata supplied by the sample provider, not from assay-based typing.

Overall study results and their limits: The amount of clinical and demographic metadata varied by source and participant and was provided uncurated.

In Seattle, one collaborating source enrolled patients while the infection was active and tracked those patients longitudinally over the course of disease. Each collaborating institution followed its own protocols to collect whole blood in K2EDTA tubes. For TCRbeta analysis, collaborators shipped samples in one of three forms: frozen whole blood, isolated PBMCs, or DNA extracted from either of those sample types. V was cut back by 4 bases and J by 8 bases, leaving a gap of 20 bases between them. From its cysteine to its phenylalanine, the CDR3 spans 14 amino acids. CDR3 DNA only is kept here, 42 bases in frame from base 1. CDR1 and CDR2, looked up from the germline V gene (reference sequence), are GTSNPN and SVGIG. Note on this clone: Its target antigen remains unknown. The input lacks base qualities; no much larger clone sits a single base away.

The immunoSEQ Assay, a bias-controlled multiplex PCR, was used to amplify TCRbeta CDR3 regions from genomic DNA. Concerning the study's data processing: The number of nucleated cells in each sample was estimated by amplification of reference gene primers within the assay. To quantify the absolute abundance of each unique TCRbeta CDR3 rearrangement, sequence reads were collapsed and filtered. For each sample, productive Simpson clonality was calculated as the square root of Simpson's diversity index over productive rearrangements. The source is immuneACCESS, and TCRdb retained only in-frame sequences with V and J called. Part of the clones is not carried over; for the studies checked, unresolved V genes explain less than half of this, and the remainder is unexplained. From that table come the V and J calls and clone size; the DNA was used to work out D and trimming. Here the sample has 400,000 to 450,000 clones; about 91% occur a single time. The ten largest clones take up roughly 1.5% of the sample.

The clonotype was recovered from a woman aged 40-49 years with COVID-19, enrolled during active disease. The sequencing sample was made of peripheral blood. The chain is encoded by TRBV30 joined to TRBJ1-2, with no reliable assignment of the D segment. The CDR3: CAWIPMVMAGGYTF. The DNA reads TGTGCCTGGATCCCCATGGTGATGGCGGGAGGCTACACCTTC.